The 23 T cell receptor beta chains presented below share a single source sample, sequenced in a study of cytomegalovirus exposure and HLA in healthy donors. TCRdb's copy holds only in-frame clones and misses some; the assay was immunoSEQ multiplex PCR. The sample holds some 180,000 clones; 86% are singletons and the top ten take approximately 7%. Sequenced sample: PBMCs. These receptors came from a man aged 25-45 years in good health and CMV-seropositive.

The rearrangement joins TRBV7-2 to TRBJ1-2; weak D call: TRBD1 (5 bases). The V and J ends lost 5 bases and 4 bases respectively, with 20 bases between them. In germline, CDR1 is SGHTA, CDR2 FQGNSA. This CDR3 is 16 amino acids long. The CDR3 sequence is CASSPRGPGQGYGYTF. CDR3 sequence (DNA): TGTGCCAGCAGCCCCCGCGGACCGGGCCAGGGCTATGGCTACACCTTC.

V and J are TRBV7-6 and TRBJ2-1; D possibly corresponds to TRBD1 (5 bases). This CDR3 spans 14 amino acids. The germline CDR1 and CDR2 sequences are SGHVS and FNYEAQ. Trimming pared 3 bases from V and 7 bases from J, leaving 13 bases between. The CDR3 nucleotides are TGTGCCAGCAGCTTGGGGCAGGGTGAAAATGAGCAGTTCTTC. Translated, it gives CASSLGQGENEQFF. The full variable domain, its missing parts supplied by reference TRBV7-6 and TRBJ2-1, is GAGVSQSPRYKVTKRGQDVALRCDPISGHVSLYWYRQALGQGPEFLTYFNYEAQQDKSGLPNDRFSAERPEGSISTLTIQRTEQRDSAMYRCASSLGQGENEQFFGPGTRLTVL.

The chain recombines TRBV13 with TRBJ2-7; no clear D gene. Trimming left V 1 base short and J 6 bases short, with 16 bases between. The germline gives CDR1 PRHDT, CDR2 FYEKMQ (reference sequence). The CDR3 totals 15 residues. CDR3 residues: CASSLVTAPLREQYF. The CDR3 DNA sequence: TGTGCCAGCAGCTTAGTAACGGCACCCTTACGCGAGCAGTACTTC.

The chain combines TRBV27 with TRBJ1-1; TRBD1 is a possible D gene (6 bases). The CDR3 length is 14 residues. The germline V and J ends were trimmed by 5 bases and 5 bases, with 15 bases remaining between them. The germline gives CDR1 MNHEY, CDR2 SMNVEV (reference sequence). The CDR3 region has the DNA TGTGCCAGCAGTCCCAACAGGGATGGAACTGAAGCTTTCTTT. Translation: CASSPNRDGTEAFF.

This clone was detected a few times. The J gene is TRBJ2-1, the V gene TRBV19; a weak D match, TRBD1 (5 bases). In germline, CDR1 is LNHDA, CDR2 SQIVND (reference sequence). CDR3 length: 15 residues. Trimming stripped 2 bases from V and 7 bases from J, with 15 bases between. Written as DNA, the CDR3 is TGTGCCAGTAGTATATATGGGGCTCAAGGAAATGAGCAGTTCTTC. Encoded protein: CASSIYGAQGNEQFF.

V is TRBV15 and J is TRBJ1-5, with D maybe TRBD1 (5 bases). Germline V gene lookup returns CDR1 LNHNV and CDR2 YYDKDF (reference sequence). There are 14 residues in the CDR3. Trimming took off 0 bases at V and 6 bases at J, with 9 bases between the two ends. The CDR3, as DNA: TGTGCCACCAGCAGAGAAGGGGCAGGTCAGCCCCAGCATTTT. Translation gives CATSREGAGQPQHF. The full variable domain, in which reference TRBV15 and TRBJ1-5 provide the parts outside the CDR3, is DAMVIQNPRYQVTQFGKPVTLSCSQTLNHNVMYWYQQKSSQAPKLLFHYYDKDFNNEADTPDNFQSRRPNTSFCFLDIRSPGLGDTAMYLCATSREGAGQPQHFGDGTRLSIL.

There are a few counts of this clone. This chain links TRBV6-1 with TRBJ2-2, with 11 positions matching TRBD2. V lost 4 bases, J lost 6 bases, and 1 base stayed unmatched. Germline V gene data show CDR1 as MNHNS and CDR2 as SASEGT. The length of the CDR3 is 14 residues. The CDR3 protein is CASSALAGAGELFF. The DNA of the CDR3 is TGTGCCAGCAGTGCACTAGCGGGAGCCGGGGAGCTGTTTTTT.

The chain is built from TRBV28 and TRBJ2-1; possibly TRBD2 for D (7 bases). The CDR3 has 18 amino acids. V was clipped by 4 bases and J by 2 bases, with 21 bases between them. Germline V gene data show CDR1 as MDHEN and CDR2 as SYDVKM. CDR3 in DNA: TGTGCCAGCAGTTGGGGGGGGCTAGATCCTAGAACCTACAATGAGCAGTTCTTC. Translation gives CASSWGGLDPRTYNEQFF.

The V call is TRBV6-6, the J call TRBJ2-7, with TRBD1 matching 8 bases. Germline assignment: CDR1 MNHNY and CDR2 SVGAGI (reference sequence). With 7 bases clipped from V and 6 bases from J, the junction kept 17 bases outside the gene matches. The CDR3 is 16 amino acids. The CDR3 DNA follows: TGTGCCAGCACGTTTATGGGTTCCACAGGGGGGATCGAGCAGTACTTC. The encoded protein is CASTFMGSTGGIEQYF.

Of note for this clone: Other nucleotide sequences in the sample specify the same CDR3. This chain links TRBV6-5 with TRBJ2-7; no clear D gene. Trimming cost V 5 bases and J 0 bases, with 8 bases left between them. CDR1 and CDR2 from the germline V gene are MNHEY and SVGAGI. This CDR3 has 13 amino acids. The CDR3 sequence: CASSRDNSYEQYF. DNA for the CDR3: TGTGCCAGCAGTCGAGACAACTCCTACGAGCAGTACTTC.

The chain recombines TRBV5-1 with TRBJ2-2; possible D gene TRBD2, 5 bases. Trimming shortened V by 0 bases and J by 3 bases, and 12 bases separated the two germline ends. This CDR3 has 16 residues. Germline loops: CDR1 SGHRS, CDR2 YFSETQ. CDR3 region: CASSLGPSGDTGELFF. DNA for the CDR3: TGCGCCAGCAGCTTGGGGCCCAGCGGAGACACCGGGGAGCTGTTTTTT.

V is TRBV7-9 and J is TRBJ2-1; D remains ambiguous. The CDR3 sequence is 12 residues long. With 5 bases removed from V and 12 bases from J, the gap between germline ends came to 14 bases. Germline lookup yields CDR1 SEHNR and CDR2 FQNEAQ (reference sequence). The CDR3: CASSPWSGWQFF. CDR3 sequence (DNA): TGTGCCAGCAGCCCGTGGTCCGGGTGGCAGTTCTTC.

To note about this clone: The junction shows a germline mismatch at one end, possibly a read error. This chain links TRBV27 with TRBJ2-6; tentative D call: TRBD1 (5 bases). The CDR3 runs to 16 residues. The germline CDR1 and CDR2 sequences are MNHEY and SMNVEV (reference sequence). The CDR3, as DNA: TGTGCCAGCAGCTTATCCCCAGGGTCTGGGGCCAACGTCCTGACTTTC. This translates into CASSLSPGSGANVLTF. Supplemented by reference TRBV27 and TRBJ2-6, the full variable domain reads EAQVTQNPRYLITVTGKKLTVTCSQNMNHEYMSWYRQDPGLGLRQIYYSMNVEVTDKGDVPEGYKVSRKEKRNFPLILESPSPNQTSLYFCASSLSPGSGANVLTFGAGSRLTVL.

V and J are TRBV6-6 and TRBJ2-7, with D possibly matching TRBD2 (7 bases). CDR1 MNHNY and CDR2 SVGAGI come from the germline V gene (reference sequence). The CDR3 has 14 residues. V was shortened by 2 bases and J by 4 bases, with 12 bases between the two germline ends. The CDR3 DNA is TGTGCCAGCAGTTACGCGGGGGCGCGGTACGAGCAGTACTTC. This encodes CASSYAGARYEQYF.

The rearrangement links TRBV4-1 to TRBJ2-7; D unresolved. The ends were cut back, 3 bases at V and 6 bases at J, with 3 bases in the middle. The CDR3 length is 10 residues. Germline V gene data show CDR1 as MGHRA and CDR2 as YSYEKL. The CDR3 region has the DNA TGCGCCAGCAGCCACCGCGAGCAGTACTTC. This codes for CASSHREQYF.

The V call is TRBV18, the J call TRBJ1-1; no clear D. This CDR3 is 13 amino acids long. CDR1 KGHSH and CDR2 LQKENI come from the germline V gene. Trimming left V 3 bases short and J 0 bases short, with 5 bases between. The CDR3 region has the DNA TGTGCCAGCTCACCCGGAATGAACACTGAAGCTTTCTTT. It codes for CASSPGMNTEAFF.

This clone was seen more than once but under ten times. V gene TRBV27 combines with J gene TRBJ2-1; D is perhaps TRBD2 (9 bases). The V end was cut by 10 bases, the J end by 9 bases, with 40 bases between. The germline gives CDR1 MNHEY, CDR2 SMNVEV (reference sequence). The CDR3 covers 20 residues. Written as DNA, the CDR3 is TGTGCCACCCGAACTCTCGACAGGGGCCAGCGGGAGGCCTTTAGTGTTGAGCAGTTCTTC. Encoded protein: CATRTLDRGQREAFSVEQFF.

The chain links TRBV2 to TRBJ1-5; D unclear. This CDR3 spans 15 amino acids. Trimming took 5 bases from V and 2 from J, leaving 13 bases between them. CDR1 and CDR2 (germline): SNHLY, FYNNEI. CDR3 loop: CASSPVGEGNQPQHF. As DNA, the CDR3 is TGTGCCAGCAGTCCAGTGGGTGAGGGCAATCAGCCCCAGCATTTT.

This chain uses TRBV2 with TRBJ1-2; D is uncertain. CDR1 and CDR2 (germline): SNHLY, FYNNEI. The CDR3 is made up of 13 amino acids. V lost 4 bases and J 1 base, leaving 7 bases between the germline ends. CDR3 sequence (DNA): TGTGCCAGCAGTGTTCAACTTAACTATGGCTACACCTTC. Its protein product is CASSVQLNYGYTF.

The V and J genes are TRBV7-9 and TRBJ2-7; 10 positions match TRBD2. From germline, CDR1 is SEHNR and CDR2 FQNEAQ (reference sequence). The CDR3 totals 16 residues. Unmatched junction bases numbered 4, after V lost 1 base and J lost 1 base. The CDR3: CASSLGELAGSYEQYF. In DNA, the CDR3 is TGTGCCAGCAGCTTAGGGGAACTAGCGGGATCCTACGAGCAGTACTTC.

This clone was observed at least ten times. The V and J genes are TRBV6-5 and TRBJ2-3, with D perhaps TRBD2 (6 bases). Germline-derived CDR1 and CDR2 are MNHEY and SVGAGI. V lost 5 bases, J lost 4 bases, and 16 bases lay in between. This CDR3 has 15 amino acids. Here the CDR3 DNA reads TGTGCCAGCAGTCGCCTCGGCGGGGTGGCAGATACGCAGTATTTT. The encoded protein is CASSRLGGVADTQYF.

The CDR3 region has the DNA TGTGCCAGTAGTATAGGGTCGAGGCAGCCCCAGCATTTT. Its translation is CASSIGSRQPQHF. The chain combines TRBV19 with TRBJ1-5; D is unresolved. V shed 1 base and J shed 7 bases, with 8 bases lying between them. This CDR3 comprises 13 residues. Germline V gene data show CDR1 as LNHDA and CDR2 as SQIVND (reference sequence).

This clone was detected only once. The J gene is TRBJ2-7, the V gene TRBV27; D is uncertain. In germline, CDR1 is MNHEY, CDR2 SMNVEV (reference sequence). Trimming stripped 5 bases from V and 4 bases from J, with 15 bases between. This CDR3 contains 14 residues. In DNA, the CDR3 is TGTGCCAGCAGTCCCCGGGTAGGAATTTACGAGCAGTACTTC. Its translation is CASSPRVGIYEQYF.